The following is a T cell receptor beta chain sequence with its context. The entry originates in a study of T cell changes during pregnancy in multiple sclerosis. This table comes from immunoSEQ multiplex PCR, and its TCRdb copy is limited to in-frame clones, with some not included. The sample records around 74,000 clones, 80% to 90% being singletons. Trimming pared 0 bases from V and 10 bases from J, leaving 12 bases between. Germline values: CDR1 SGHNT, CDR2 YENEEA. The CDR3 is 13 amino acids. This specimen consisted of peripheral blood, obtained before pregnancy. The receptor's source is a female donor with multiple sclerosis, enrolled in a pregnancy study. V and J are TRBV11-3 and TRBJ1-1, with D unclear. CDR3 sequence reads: CASSLENEGRAFF. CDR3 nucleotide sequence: TGTGCCAGCAGCTTAGAGAATGAGGGTAGAGCTTTCTTT.